Given below is one TCR beta chain in context. Other DNA sequences within the sample encode an identical CDR3. As to treatment: 19 received Ad26.COV2.S at low or high dose, single or two shots; about 5 received placebo; per-sample allocation not given. Sampling was performed 63 days after the first vaccine or placebo injection. Data came from immunoSEQ multiplex PCR; TCRdb stores just in-frame clones and leaves some out. The sample records about 350,000 clones, roughly 90% being singletons. V was clipped by 5 bases and J by 0 bases, with 5 bases between them. The CDR3 sequence is 12 residues long. CDR1 and CDR2 from the germline V gene are GTSNPN and SVGIG (reference sequence). This entry comes from a study of Ad26.COV2.S vaccination and SARS-CoV-2 variants.

The source material was peripheral blood, sampled in a trial of Ad26.COV2.S vaccine versus placebo. The TCR sequence derives from a person between 18 and 65 years old who received the Ad26.COV2.S COVID-19 vaccine or a placebo. The chain is built from TRBV30 and TRBJ1-5; D is unclear. CDR3 DNA sequence: TGTGCCTGGGGGTATAGCAATCAGCCCCAGCATTTT. Protein product: CAWGYSNQPQHF.